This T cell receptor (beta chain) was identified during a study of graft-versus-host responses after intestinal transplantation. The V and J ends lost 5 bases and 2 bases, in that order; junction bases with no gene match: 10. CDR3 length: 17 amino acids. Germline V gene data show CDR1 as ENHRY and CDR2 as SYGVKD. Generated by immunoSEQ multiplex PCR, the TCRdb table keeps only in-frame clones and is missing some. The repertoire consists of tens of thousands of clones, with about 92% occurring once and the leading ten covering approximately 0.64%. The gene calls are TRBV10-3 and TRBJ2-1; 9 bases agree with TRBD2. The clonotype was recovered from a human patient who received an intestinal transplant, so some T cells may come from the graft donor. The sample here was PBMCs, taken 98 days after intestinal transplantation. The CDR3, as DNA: TGTGCCATCAGTAATAGCGGGAGCGCCCAGGCCTACAATGAGCAGTTCTTC. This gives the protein CAISNSGSAQAYNEQFF.